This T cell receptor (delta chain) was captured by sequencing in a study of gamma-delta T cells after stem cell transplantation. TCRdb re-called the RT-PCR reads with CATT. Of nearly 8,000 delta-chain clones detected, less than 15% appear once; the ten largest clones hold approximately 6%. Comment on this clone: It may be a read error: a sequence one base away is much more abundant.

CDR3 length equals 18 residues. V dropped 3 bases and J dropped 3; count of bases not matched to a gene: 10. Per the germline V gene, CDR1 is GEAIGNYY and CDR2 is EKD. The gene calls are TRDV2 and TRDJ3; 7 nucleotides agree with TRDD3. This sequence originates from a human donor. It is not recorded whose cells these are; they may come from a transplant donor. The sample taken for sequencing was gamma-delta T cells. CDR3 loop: CACDAAGDEGWDTRQMFF. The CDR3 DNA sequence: TGTGCCTGTGACGCCGCGGGGGATGAAGGCTGGGACACCCGACAGATGTTTTTC.